These 11 T cell receptor beta chains came from one sample sequenced in a study of identical twins. TCRdb ran MiXCR on the 5' RACE reads and lists one entry per CDR3 protein. Of 200,000 to 250,000 distinct CDR3 sequences listed, more than 6.5% were seen once; the top ten hold 1.5% to 2.5%. The sample was also linked to a second study, of yellow fever vaccine responses in identical twins.

Sequences were obtained from memory (CD45RO+) T cells sorted from blood. Every receptor here comes from a woman between 18 and 29 years old in good health.

This clonotype was seen a few times. The chain joins TRBV6-4 to TRBJ1-5; no reliable D call. The CDR3 consists of 14 residues. CDR1 is MRHNA, CDR2 SNTAGT, per germline. V lost 3 bases, J lost 7 bases, and 13 bases lay in between. CDR3 loop: CASSDAEGGQPQHF. The CDR3 DNA follows: TGTGCCAGCAGTGATGCGGAGGGAGGGCAGCCCCAGCATTTT.

On this clonotype itself: An end of the junction differs from the germline gene, which may be a read error. This chain joins TRBV4-1 and TRBJ2-1; 12 nucleotides match TRBD1. The CDR3 extends over 21 amino acids. Germline assignment: CDR1 MGHRA and CDR2 YSYEKL. The CDR3 bases are TGTGCCATCAGCCCGGGCCGGGGGGGACAGGGGGCTCGGAGCTCCTACAATGAGCAGTTCTTC. Protein product: CAISPGRGGQGARSSYNEQFF.

The rearrangement joins TRBV7-8 to TRBJ2-7; D not certain. Germline V CDR1 and CDR2: SGHVS, FQNEAQ. The CDR3 consists of 14 residues. V lost 1 base, J lost 2 bases, and 9 bases lay in between. The DNA of the CDR3 is TGTGCCAGCAGCTTAGGCGGCGTAGCCTACGAGCAGTACTTC. Protein sequence: CASSLGGVAYEQYF.

The chain couples TRBV5-1 to TRBJ2-4, with D tentatively TRBD2 (6 bases). V lost 4 bases, J lost 2 bases, and 16 bases lay in between. CDR3 length equals 16 residues. Germline CDR1 and CDR2: SGHRS and YFSETQ. CDR3 coding DNA: TGCGCCAGCAGCGCAGGGATCCGGGGGACCAAAAACATTCAGTACTTC. Its translation is CASSAGIRGTKNIQYF.

Many counts were recorded for this clonotype. The rearrangement joins TRBV20-1 to TRBJ2-5, with D unclear. The V gene lost 3 bases and the J gene lost 1 base, with 0 bases spanning the gap. There are 10 residues in the CDR3. CDR1 is DFQATT, CDR2 SNEGSKA, per germline (reference sequence). The DNA for the CDR3 is TGCAGTGCTAGCCAAGAGACCCAGTACTTC. It specifies CSASQETQYF.

In this sample, this clonotype turned up a few times. This chain joins TRBV12-5 and TRBJ2-3; TRBD1 aligns across 10 bases. Germline CDR1 LGHNT, CDR2 FRNRAP. The CDR3 spans 15 residues. The junction had 8 bases not matched to a gene; V was cut back by 10 bases and J by 1 base. The CDR3 DNA reads as TGTGCTAACCAGGACAGGGGGGTTCGCACAGATACGCAGTATTTT. Its translation is CANQDRGVRTDTQYF. The whole variable domain, filled in from reference TRBV12-5 and TRBJ2-3, reads DARVTQTPRHKVTEMGQEVTMRCQPILGHNTVFWYRQTMMQGLELLAYFRNRAPLDDSGMPKDRFSAEMPDATLATLKIQPSEPRDSAVYFCANQDRGVRTDTQYFGPGTRLTVL.

This clonotype was counted many times. CDR3 DNA sequence: TGTGCCAGCAGGACTATCCCGGCAGATACGCAGTATTTT. Amino acid sequence: CASRTIPADTQYF. This chain connects TRBV7-2 to TRBJ2-3; perhaps TRBD2 as D (5 bases). Germline V gene lookup returns CDR1 SGHTA and CDR2 FQGNSA. V was cut by 6 bases and J by 4 bases, with 11 bases left in between. This CDR3 comprises 13 residues.

This chain uses TRBV27 with TRBJ1-4; perhaps TRBD1 as D (5 bases). The V end lost 4 bases, the J end lost 6 bases, and 12 bases lay between the germline ends. CDR1 and CDR2 (germline): MNHEY, SMNVEV (reference sequence). The CDR3 loop spans 14 amino acids. Here the CDR3 reads CASSSGTGYEKLFF. In DNA form, the CDR3 reads TGTGCCAGCAGTTCCGGGACGGGTTATGAAAAACTGTTTTTT.

J is TRBJ2-1 and V is TRBV20-1, with D perhaps assigned TRBD1 or TRBD2 (7 bases each). The CDR3 runs to 15 residues. CDR1 is DFQATT and CDR2 is SNEGSKA in the germline V gene (reference sequence). Between the trimmed V and J ends, which lost 3 bases and 8 bases, there was a span of 20 bases. The CDR3 protein is CSASDWGRGRDEQFF. The DNA for the CDR3 is TGCAGTGCTAGCGATTGGGGGAGGGGGCGAGATGAGCAGTTCTTC.

V is TRBV5-1 and J is TRBJ2-2, with D uncertain. The germline CDR1 and CDR2 sequences are SGHRS and YFSETQ. V was cut by 5 bases and J by 5 bases, with 10 bases left in between. The CDR3 runs to 13 residues. This chain's CDR3 is CASRDVPTGELFF. Here the CDR3 DNA reads TGCGCCAGCAGGGACGTACCAACCGGGGAGCTGTTTTTT.

This clonotype occurred many times. This chain links TRBV5-1 with TRBJ1-1; TRBD1 might be the D (5 bases). The CDR3 sequence is 13 residues long. The ends were cut back, 3 bases at V and 5 bases at J, with 11 bases in the middle. Per germline, CDR1 SGHRS and CDR2 YFSETQ. This CDR3 reads CASSSGRLTEAFF. CDR3 coding DNA: TGCGCCAGCAGCTCGGGGCGGTTAACTGAAGCTTTCTTT.